The rows below give T cell receptor beta chains drawn from one sample of a study of T cells in Graves' hyperthyroidism and ophthalmopathy. TCRdb re-derived calls from the multiplex PCR reads in MiXCR, one entry per CDR3 protein. The sample lists approximately 610,000 distinct CDR3 sequences; about a sixth were seen once. Sequences were obtained from blood. Receptor source: a woman in her late teens or twenties with Graves' hyperthyroidism. Both conserved end residues are part of each CDR3. The order of the fields is D gene, V gene, CDR3 length, J gene, CDR3 protein. D genes are given only for firm matches.

.	TRBV6-6	15	TRBJ2-7	CASSYSARIGYEQYF
TRBD1	TRBV15	18	TRBJ1-4	CATSRDRGRGLSNEKLFF
TRBD1	TRBV20-1	14	TRBJ1-2	CSARIQGEGYGYTF
TRBD2	TRBV7-9	14	TRBJ2-7	CASSGTSGLYEQYF
TRBD1	TRBV11-2	18	TRBJ2-3	CASSYPRTGGAGTDTQYF
TRBD2	TRBV30	15	TRBJ2-6	CAWNSGNTGANVLTF
.	TRBV7-2	13	TRBJ2-2	CASSNWNTGELFF
.	TRBV28	17	TRBJ1-5	CASRSPLGLNSNQPQHF
TRBD1	TRBV20-1	13	TRBJ1-5	CSSTDRGDQPQHF
.	TRBV7-9	19	TRBJ2-5	CASSLGGRGGIRDQETQYF
.	TRBV11-2	17	TRBJ2-7	CASSPHPPGTFPYEQYF
.	TRBV20-1	17	TRBJ2-1	CSASGADPSKSYNEQFF
TRBD1	TRBV5-1	14	TRBJ2-7	CASKRTGGSYEQYF
TRBD2	TRBV24-1	14	TRBJ2-1	CATSPFAGENEQFF
TRBD2	TRBV15	16	TRBJ2-3	CATSRVRGGGTDTQYF
.	TRBV7-9	15	TRBJ2-5	CASSFAGLVKETQYF
TRBD2	TRBV28	16	TRBJ2-1	CASCGRMKVPYNEQFF
.	TRBV4-2	16	TRBJ1-4	CASSQSGQTDDEKLFF
TRBD2	TRBV4-2	17	TRBJ2-7	CASSQDAGLANPYEQYF
TRBD2	TRBV6-1	15	TRBJ2-1	CATALASGGAGEQFF
TRBD1	TRBV5-1	17	TRBJ2-2	CASRVMTGTGLTGELFF
.	TRBV7-9	16	TRBJ2-1	CASSLPRGSSYNEQFF
TRBD1	TRBV7-9	18	TRBJ2-7	CASSLTMGETGARHEQYF
.	TRBV6-2/TRBV6-3	13	TRBJ1-5	CASTGGIRQPQHF
.	TRBV5-6	15	TRBJ1-2	CASSLSTEANYGYTF
.	TRBV28	12	TRBJ1-1	CASSSSSGEAFF
.	TRBV6-1	15	TRBJ2-7	CASSRALTDKDEQYF
.	TRBV7-9	15	TRBJ2-7	CASSPAGLSSYEQYF